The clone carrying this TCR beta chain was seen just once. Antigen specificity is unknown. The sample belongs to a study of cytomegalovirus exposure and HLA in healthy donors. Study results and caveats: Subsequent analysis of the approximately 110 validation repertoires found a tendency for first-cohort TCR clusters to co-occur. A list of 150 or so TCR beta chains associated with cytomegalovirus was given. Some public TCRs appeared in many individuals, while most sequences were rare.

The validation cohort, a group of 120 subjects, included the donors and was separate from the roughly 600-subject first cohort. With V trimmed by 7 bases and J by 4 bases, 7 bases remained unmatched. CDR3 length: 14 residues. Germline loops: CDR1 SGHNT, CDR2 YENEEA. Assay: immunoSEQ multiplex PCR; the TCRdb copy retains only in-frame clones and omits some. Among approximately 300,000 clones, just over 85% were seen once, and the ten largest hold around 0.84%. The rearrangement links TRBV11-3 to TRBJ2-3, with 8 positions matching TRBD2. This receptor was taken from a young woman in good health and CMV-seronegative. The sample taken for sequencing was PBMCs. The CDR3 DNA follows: TGTGCCAGCACCGAAGCGGGAGTCTCAGATACGCAGTATTTT. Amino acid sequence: CASTEAGVSDTQYF.